This entry is about one T cell receptor (beta chain). Its antigen remains unknown. The data were produced by immunoSEQ multiplex PCR, yet TCRdb's version contains in-frame clones alone and is incomplete. The repertoire consists of more than 100,000 clones, with about 93% occurring once and the leading ten covering approximately 0.11%. This entry is derived from a study of graft-versus-host responses after intestinal transplantation. Study findings and constraints: GvH clones were identified in recipient marrow, with some first appearing in ileum or blood.

In germline, CDR1 is SGHTA, CDR2 FQGNSA. Trimming removed 2 bases at V and 8 bases at J, with 10 bases between. The CDR3 extends over 13 amino acids. This receptor was taken from a human donor who received an intestinal transplant. The source material was unstimulated CD4+ T cells sorted from spleen or lymph node cells, sampled before intestinal transplant. This chain links TRBV7-2 with TRBJ2-1, with unresolved D. The CDR3 is CASSLLFGHEQFF. The CDR3 DNA reads as TGTGCCAGCAGCTTATTATTTGGGCATGAGCAGTTCTTC.